This T cell receptor (beta chain) was recorded in a study of blood T cell repertoires in COVID-19. Study overall: Acute-phase and convalescent COVID-19 samples originated in the United States, Italy and Spain.

Recruitment covered about two dozen US areas and drew participants whose ages spanned about 18 to 90 years. Clinical histories supplied by participants themselves formed the basis of cohort assignment. Cohort 3 recovered donors had two negative PCRs, clearance, or symptom resolution. Here immunoSEQ multiplex PCR was the method, and the copy in TCRdb shows in-frame clones only, minus some. Of 300,000 to 400,000 clones in the sample, 80% to 90% were seen once. In germline, CDR1 is SGHTA, CDR2 FQGNSA. The CDR3 runs to 13 residues. Trimming took 3 bases from V and 7 from J, leaving 12 bases between them. The gene calls are TRBV7-2 and TRBJ1-2; weak D call: TRBD1 (5 bases). The clonotype comes from a man younger than 35 who had recovered from COVID-19. The material sequenced was PBMCs or T cells enriched from blood (not recorded which). DNA of the CDR3: TGTGCCAGCAGCTTGGAAACAGGTACTGGCTACACCTTC. Translated: CASSLETGTGYTF.